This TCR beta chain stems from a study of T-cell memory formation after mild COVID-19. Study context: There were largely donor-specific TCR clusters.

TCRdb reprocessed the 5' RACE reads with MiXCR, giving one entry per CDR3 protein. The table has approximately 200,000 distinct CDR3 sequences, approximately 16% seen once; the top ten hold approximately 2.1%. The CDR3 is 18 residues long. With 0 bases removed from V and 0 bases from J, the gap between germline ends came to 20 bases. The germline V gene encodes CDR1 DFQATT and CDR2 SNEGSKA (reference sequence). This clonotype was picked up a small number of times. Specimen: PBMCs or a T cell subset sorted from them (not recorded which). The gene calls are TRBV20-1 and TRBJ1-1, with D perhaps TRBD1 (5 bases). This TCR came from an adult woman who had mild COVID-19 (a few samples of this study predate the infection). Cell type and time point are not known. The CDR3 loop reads CSARDHRGQVRMNTEAFF. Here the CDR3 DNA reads TGCAGTGCTAGAGATCACCGCGGACAAGTCAGGATGAACACTGAAGCTTTCTTT.